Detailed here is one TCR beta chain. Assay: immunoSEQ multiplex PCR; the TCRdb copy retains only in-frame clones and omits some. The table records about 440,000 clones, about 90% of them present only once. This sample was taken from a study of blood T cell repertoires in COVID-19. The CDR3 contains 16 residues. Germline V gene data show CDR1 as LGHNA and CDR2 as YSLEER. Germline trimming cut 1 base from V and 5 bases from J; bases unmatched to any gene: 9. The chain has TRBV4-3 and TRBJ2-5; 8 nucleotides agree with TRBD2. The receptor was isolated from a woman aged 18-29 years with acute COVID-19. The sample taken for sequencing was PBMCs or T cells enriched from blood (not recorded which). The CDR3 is CASSQVRSGRTETQYF. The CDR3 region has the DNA TGCGCCAGCAGCCAAGTAAGAAGCGGGAGAACGGAGACCCAGTACTTC.